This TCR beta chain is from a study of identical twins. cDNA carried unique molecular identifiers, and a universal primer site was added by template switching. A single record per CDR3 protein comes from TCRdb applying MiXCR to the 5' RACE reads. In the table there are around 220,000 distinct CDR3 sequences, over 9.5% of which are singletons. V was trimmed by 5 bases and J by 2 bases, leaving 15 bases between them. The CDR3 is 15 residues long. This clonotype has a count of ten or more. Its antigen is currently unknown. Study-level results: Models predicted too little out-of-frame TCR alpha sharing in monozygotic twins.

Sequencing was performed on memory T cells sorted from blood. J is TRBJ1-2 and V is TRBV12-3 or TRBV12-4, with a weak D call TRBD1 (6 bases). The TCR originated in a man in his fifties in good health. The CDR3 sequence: CASSPQGTGNYGYTF. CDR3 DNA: TGTGCCAGCAGTCCACAGGGCACAGGGAACTATGGCTACACCTTC.